Shown below are 2 T cell receptor beta chains from a single sample sequenced in a study of cytomegalovirus exposure and HLA in healthy donors. Primers: 60 Vbeta forward and 13 Jbeta reverse. Sequenced by immunoSEQ multiplex PCR; TCRdb stores in-frame clones only, minus some. The repertoire consists of nearly 110,000 clones, with about three quarters occurring once and the leading ten covering about 8%. The sample comprised PBMCs. The receptors here all came from a man between 25 and 39 years old in good health and CMV-seronegative.

The chain has TRBV9 and TRBJ1-1, with a weak D call TRBD1 (6 bases). V was trimmed by 4 bases and J by 4 bases, leaving 11 bases between them. From germline, CDR1 is SGDLS and CDR2 YYNGEE. The length of the CDR3 is 13 residues. The CDR3, as DNA: TGTGCCAGCAGCCCCACAGGGAGCACTGAAGCTTTCTTT. It yields the protein CASSPTGSTEAFF.

Points on this clone: The junction departs from the called germline gene at one end, perhaps through a read error. This chain connects TRBV7-9 to TRBJ2-3; TRBD2 is a possible D gene (5 bases). CDR3 length: 12 residues. The germline V gene encodes CDR1 SEHNR and CDR2 FQNEAQ (reference sequence). This CDR3 reads CSSSLERDTQYF. For the CDR3, the DNA is TGTTCCAGCAGCTTAGAGCGGGATACGCAGTATTTT.